One T cell receptor beta chain is described in this entry. The antigen is undetermined. The sample belongs to a study of OX40 agonist ivuxolimab in advanced cancers. Findings of the study overall: Expanded peripheral T-cell antigen specificity went undetermined.

Per germline, CDR1 SEHNR and CDR2 FQNEAQ (reference sequence). Trimming removed 5 bases at V and 3 bases at J, with 13 bases between. The CDR3 length is 14 residues. The repertoire was sequenced with immunoSEQ multiplex PCR; TCRdb's copy has only in-frame clones and lacks some. The table shows some 31,000 clones, with about 89% occurring only once. Sequences were derived from CD4+ or CD8+ T cells sorted from blood, sampled in a trial of the OX40 agonist ivuxolimab. V and J are TRBV7-9 and TRBJ1-1, with D uncertain. The clonotype was recovered from an adult with an advanced solid tumor such as melanoma, head and neck, liver or kidney cancer. The CDR3 spells CASSHALRDTEAFF. The CDR3 DNA reads as TGTGCCAGCAGCCATGCCCTGAGGGACACTGAAGCTTTCTTT. The full variable domain, its missing parts supplied by reference TRBV7-9 and TRBJ1-1, is DTGVSQNPRHKITKRGQNVTFRCDPISEHNRLYWYRQTLGQGPEFLTYFQNEAQLEKSRLLSDRFSAERPKGSFSTLEIQRTEQGDSAMYLCASSHALRDTEAFFGQGTRLTVV.